The clone carrying this T cell receptor (beta chain) occurred once. This entry is derived from a study of cytomegalovirus exposure and HLA in healthy donors. The PCR used 60 Vbeta and 13 Jbeta primers. Profiled with immunoSEQ multiplex PCR; TCRdb holds only in-frame clones, not every one. The repertoire has 200,000 to 300,000 clones, around 80% of them found once; the top ten carry around 8.3%. The receptor's source is a woman aged 60-75 years in good health and CMV-seropositive. The sequencing input was PBMCs.

As DNA, the CDR3 is TGTGCCAGCAGCTTGACAGGGGGCCCCCTTAACAATGAGCAGTTCTTC. Translating gives CASSLTGGPLNNEQFF. The chain recombines TRBV5-5 with TRBJ2-1, with 9 bases aligning to TRBD1. The ends lost 1 base at V and 5 bases at J; junction bases unmatched: 7. This CDR3 contains 16 residues. CDR1 is SGHKS and CDR2 is YYEKEE in the germline V gene (reference sequence).